Below, 7 T cell receptor beta chains from the same sample are listed, as sequenced in a study of CD8 T cells in Susac syndrome. Roughly 0.5 to 1 ug RNA was reverse transcribed with random hexamers. TCRdb recomputed calls from the immunoSEQ multiplex PCR reads with MiXCR, one row per CDR3 protein. Seen here are around 200,000 distinct CDR3 sequences, approximately 95% observed once, and the top ten hold around 0.076%. The sequencing sample was made of CD4+ T cells from PBMCs. The receptors were gathered from a human donor with multiple sclerosis.

The CDR3 loop is CSAQRYSALNEQFF. CDR3 DNA sequence: TGCAGTGCTCAGCGATACAGCGCTCTCAATGAGCAGTTCTTC. This sequence joins TRBV20-1 and TRBJ2-1; D gene uncertain. V shed 5 bases and J shed 6 bases, with 17 bases lying between them. Per germline, CDR1 DFQATT and CDR2 SNEGSKA (reference sequence). The CDR3 extends over 14 amino acids.

The chain is built from TRBV20-1 and TRBJ1-1; D is perhaps TRBD1 (6 bases). The V gene lost 6 bases and the J gene lost 6 bases, with 11 bases spanning the gap. This CDR3 comprises 11 residues. Germline lookup yields CDR1 DFQATT and CDR2 SNEGSKA (reference sequence). The CDR3 nucleotides are TGCAGTGCCCTACAGGGACCTGAAGCTTTCTTT. Amino acids: CSALQGPEAFF.

This clonotype was seen only once. The gene calls are TRBV6-2 or TRBV6-3 and TRBJ1-6; TRBD1 might be the D (6 bases). The V end was cut by 10 bases, the J end by 8 bases, with 15 bases between. This CDR3 is built from 13 residues. The germline V gene has CDR1 MNHEY and CDR2 SVGEGT. CDR3 nucleotides: TGTGCCACACACGACAGGTCGGATTCACCCCTCCACTTT. Its translation: CATHDRSDSPLHF.

This clonotype has only one observation. The rearrangement joins TRBV24-1 to TRBJ2-1; 9 positions match TRBD1. The ends lost 2 bases at V and 6 bases at J; junction bases unmatched: 7. CDR1 and CDR2 from the germline V gene are KGHDR and SFDVKD. The CDR3 extends over 16 amino acids. The CDR3 coding sequence is TGTGCCACCAGTGATTCTTACAGGGGGCGATCCAATGAGCAGTTCTTC. It is translated as CATSDSYRGRSNEQFF.

This clonotype has just one count. This chain links TRBV27 with TRBJ2-7; a possible D gene is TRBD2 (5 bases). This CDR3 is 20 amino acids long. The germline V and J ends were trimmed by 2 bases and 11 bases, with 37 bases remaining between them. Germline V gene data show CDR1 as MNHEY and CDR2 as SMNVEV (reference sequence). The CDR3 spells CASSLLTTSTARRRTLSEYF. The CDR3 DNA is TGTGCCAGCAGTTTACTCACAACCTCGACTGCTAGGAGGAGAACCCTTAGTGAGTACTTC.

The V call is TRBV11-3, the J call TRBJ2-1; D is ambiguous. In germline, CDR1 is SGHNT, CDR2 YENEEA. The CDR3 covers 15 residues. Trimming took off 0 bases at V and 7 bases at J, with 13 bases between the two ends. CDR3 bases: TGTGCCAGCAGCTTAGAGGCTAGTTTTACGAATGAGCAGTTCTTC. It specifies CASSLEASFTNEQFF.

The rearrangement uses TRBV27 and TRBJ1-1, with D perhaps TRBD1 (5 bases). The germline gives CDR1 MNHEY, CDR2 SMNVEV (reference sequence). The CDR3 spans 19 residues. V was pared by 1 base and J by 1 base, with 22 bases between. Here the CDR3 DNA reads TGTGCCAGCAGTTTATTAAGGGCCCGGGGGGTTCGGCCGAACACTGAAGCTTTCTTT. Translating it yields CASSLLRARGVRPNTEAFF.